This T cell receptor (beta chain) appears in the sequencing data of a study of control samples from healthy donors and cancer patients. Profiled with immunoSEQ multiplex PCR; TCRdb holds only in-frame clones, not every one. The data contain 55,000 to 75,000 clones, 80% to 90% of them seen just once; the ten biggest clones take up 2% to 2.5%. V lost 1 base to trimming and J lost 3 bases, with 13 bases between them. Germline V CDR1 and CDR2: MDHEN, SYDVKM. This CDR3 has 16 amino acids. V gene TRBV28 combines with J gene TRBJ1-5; tentative D call: TRBD1 (6 bases). Specimen: PBMCs. The clonotype comes from a woman aged 45-65 years with head and neck cancer. Here the CDR3 reads CASSLLGGAINQPQHF. The CDR3 nucleotides are TGTGCCAGCAGTTTATTGGGGGGGGCCATCAATCAGCCCCAGCATTTT.